The TCR beta chain described here comes from a study of blood T cell repertoires in COVID-19. About the study: Donors in the United States, Italy and Spain gave samples during acute or convalescent COVID-19. PBMCs, B-cell-depleted T cells, or T cells were the source of the cDNA or gDNA that made up the material.

The CDR3 consists of 16 residues. Deletions cut 3 bases from V and 0 bases from J, with 12 bases between. CDR1 SGHVS and CDR2 FNYEAQ come from the germline V gene. Original analysis: Amplified reference gene primers provided the basis for estimating nucleated cell counts. The table came from immunoSEQ multiplex PCR; TCRdb's copy has only in-frame clones and leaves some out. That table gives V, J and clone size, and the DNA gave D and trimming. In the table there are about 140,000 clones, about 90% of which are singletons. This clone turned up a few times. The sample was peripheral blood. The sequence was collected from a man aged 60 to 69 with active or convalescent COVID-19. The chain carries TRBV7-6 and TRBJ2-1; perhaps TRBD2 as D (5 bases). The CDR3 sequence: CASSLFWTGSYNEQFF. The CDR3 nucleotides are TGTGCCAGCAGCTTGTTTTGGACTGGCTCCTACAATGAGCAGTTCTTC.